This T cell receptor beta chain is drawn from a study of blood T cell repertoires in COVID-19. Method: immunoSEQ multiplex PCR; TCRdb's copy keeps in-frame clones and lacks some. In the table there are about 150,000 clones, roughly 87% of which are singletons. Clinical histories supplied by participants themselves formed the basis of cohort assignment. The sequence was obtained from a woman aged 40 to 50 who had been exposed to COVID-19. Sequencing used PBMCs or T cells enriched from blood (not recorded which).

This CDR3 is CASSEFGTGNYGYTF. CDR3 DNA sequence: TGTGCCAGCAGTGAATTCGGGACAGGGAACTATGGCTACACCTTC. The rearrangement links TRBV25-1 to TRBJ1-2, with 9 bases aligning to TRBD1. With 1 base clipped from V and 2 bases from J, the junction kept 2 bases outside the gene matches. The CDR3 spans 15 residues. Germline CDR1 is MGHDK and CDR2 is SYGVNS.